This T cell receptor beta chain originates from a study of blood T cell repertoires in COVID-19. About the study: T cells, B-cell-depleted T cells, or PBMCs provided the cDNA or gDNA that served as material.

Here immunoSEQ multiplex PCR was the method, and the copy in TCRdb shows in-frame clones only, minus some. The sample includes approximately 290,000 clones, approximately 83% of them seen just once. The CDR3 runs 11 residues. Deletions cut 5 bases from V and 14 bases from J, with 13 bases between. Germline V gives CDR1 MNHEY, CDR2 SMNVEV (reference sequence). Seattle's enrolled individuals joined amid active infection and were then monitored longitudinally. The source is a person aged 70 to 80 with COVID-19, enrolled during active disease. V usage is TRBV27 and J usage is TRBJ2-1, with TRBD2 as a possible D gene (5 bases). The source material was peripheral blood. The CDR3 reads CASSRGLREFF. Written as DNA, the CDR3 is TGTGCCAGCAGTCGAGGGTTGCGGGAGTTCTTC.